This TCR beta chain was obtained from a study of cytomegalovirus exposure and HLA in healthy donors (dated by TCRdb to 2017 to 2019). With respect to the entire study: An earlier analysis of some 620 of the donors reported under 300 Gb of sequence data and around 110 million unique TCR beta sequences obtained from roughly 170 million T cells. To decide whether each TCR beta V gene segment behaved as functional or pseudogenic, an earlier analysis of some 580 of the donors relied on high-throughput TCR beta sequencing. The genetic ancestry cluster associated with self-reported Caucasian donors included roughly four fifths of the 300 to 400 genotyped donors. Rather than using new phenotypic data, the later analysis identified candidate immune exposures from TCR beta sequences and from how often those sequences occurred across donors. In addition to the first cohort of hundreds of subjects, a separate validation cohort of over 90 different subjects was used. High-throughput TCR immunosequencing, statistical association of individual TCRs with disease status, and machine learning were combined to predict cytomegalovirus infection status. The study aimed to test whether cataloging public T cell receptors could reveal signatures of past pathogen exposure. HLA typing covered class I and class II loci at four-digit resolution. In a later analysis, previously published TCR beta repertoires from roughly 710 donors were re-analyzed and high-resolution HLA genotyping was added so that TCR occurrence patterns could be studied. In a later genetic analysis, genome-wide SNP genotypes for about 60% of the 666 donors were used, and that subset was treated as a discovery cohort. Donor age, sex, ethnicity and CMV serostatus were collected together with the repertoire data. Because of strong linkage in the cohort, a few DR-DQ haplotypes were treated as single units for association and clustering. Typing coverage differed by locus: A, B, C, DRB1 and DQB1 were typed in about 629-630 donors, DQA1 in 522, DPA1 in 600 to 610, and DPB1 in about 450. An early release covering roughly 580 HLA-typed donors comprised about 300 gigabases of sequencing data and approximately 85 million unique TCR sequences. The study used immunosequencing to profile the T cell repertoires of 670 or so subjects and linked those repertoires to cytomegalovirus serostatus. All discovery cohort repertoires had been generated on a single sequencing platform. Across about 370 genotyped donors of the cohort, an average of approximately 200,000 unique TCR beta nucleotide sequences per donor were sequenced, and approximately 17% of those sequences were non-productive.

From cysteine to phenylalanine, the CDR3 is 15 amino acids long. Only the CDR3 DNA stays, 45 bases, in frame from base 1. V lost 8 bases and J lost 3 bases; the stretch between them is 18 bases long. Sequences WNHNN (CDR1) and SYGVQD (CDR2) are obtained from the germline V gene (reference sequence). Notes on this clone: The antigen it binds to is not known. Base qualities are not at hand, and no much larger clone is one base apart.

The cohort consisted of 670 or so healthy bone marrow donors. Cohort members were all nominally healthy when sampled, although unrecorded immune exposures were likely present. The donor tested CMV seropositive, placing the donor among the roughly 270 seropositive members of the cohort. A peripheral blood sample was collected from each donor, and TCR beta sequencing was performed on peripheral blood mononuclear cells. Genomic DNA was extracted from the blood cell samples with the Qiagen DNeasy Blood Extraction Kit. Findings and caveats that apply to the study as a whole: Because HLA typing was missing for some donors at each locus, association tests included only the typed subset. Roughly uniform sequencing depth across donors was assumed in presence/absence analyses, although this assumption may not hold. In a later analysis, the rate of TCR association differed among HLA loci, with DRB1 alleles having the most associated TCRs and HLA-C alleles having the fewest. A later analysis found that HLA-associated TCR beta chains were more clonally expanded and had lower generation probabilities than equally common non-associated chains. A group of highly shared sequence variants was considered likely to be a technical artifact of the sequencing pipeline. A further reported finding was that TCR beta sequences accurately predicted the HLA-A and HLA-B alleles for most subjects in the first cohort. Cytomegalovirus status was reported to be diagnosed by the classifier with high specificity and sensitivity in both the original and validation cohorts. According to the authors, the approach could potentially be generalized to other disease states and immunological phenotypes. When HLA alleles, especially DR and DQ, strongly co-occurred, TCR associations were difficult to assign to individual alleles. In a later analysis, 15,000 to 20,000 TCR beta sequences were associated with specific HLA alleles at a false discovery rate of 0.05. Linkage disequilibrium might explain the correlated functional status among segregating V segments, but an unknown experimental factor could not be ruled out. Three of the identified cytomegalovirus-associated TCR beta chains were confirmed in vitro to be specific for cytomegalovirus antigens. Broadly in line with IMGT annotations, most TCR beta V segments showed up in productive rearrangements about 87% or about 30% of the time in an earlier analysis of about 500 of the donors. The study gave a list of over 150 TCR beta chains associated with cytomegalovirus. The earlier analysis of almost 600 of the donors excluded some 15 rarely observed V segments, including chromosome 9 orphons, because counts were too low. A later genetic analysis reported fewer N-insertions in productive TCRs among donors in an Asian-associated ancestry cluster than the roughly 700-donor mean. In a later analysis, several top co-occurrence clusters were reported to appear linked to parvovirus B19, influenza, CMV and Epstein-Barr virus. In a later genetic analysis, a missense DCLRE1C variant was associated with V-gene and J-gene trimming of TCR beta chains, and the association was replicated in an independent cohort. In this cohort, only TCR beta chains were sequenced, and detectable features were limited by the absence of alpha or paired-chain data. Most TCR sequences were observed very rarely across donors, whereas some public TCRs were present in many individuals. The 87-base-pair reads could not distinguish some IMGT-functional V segments, including TRBV6-2 and TRBV6-3, so those segments were excluded. CMV serostatus was the only immune exposure information available for the cohort. According to a later analysis, most CMV-associated TCR beta chains appeared to be HLA-restricted, and the HLA associations seemed to be driven largely by CMV exposure.

Libraries were built with the immunoSEQ multiplex PCR assay. A mixture of 60 forward primers for TCR Vbeta segments and 13 reverse primers for TCR Jbeta segments was used in the multiplex PCR. The CDR3 region of rearranged TCR beta genes was amplified from genomic DNA by a multiplex PCR assay. The Illumina HiSeq System was used to sequence the amplified TCR beta libraries as 87-base-pair reads. On the authors' methods: A later analysis counted about 80 million unique TCR beta chains across the roughly 700 repertoires, and roughly 10 million of these chains were shared by at least two donors. Raw reads were error-corrected and collapsed into unique sequences with a nearest-neighbor algorithm that merged closely related sequences to remove PCR and sequencing errors. V, D and J gene segments were assigned by aligning CDR3 sequences to IMGT reference sequences. For a sequence to be retained, a match of at least six nucleotides was required to both a V gene segment and a J gene segment. A rearrangement counted as productive if the CDR3 had no stop codons and remained in frame with V and J, and every other rearrangement counted as non-productive. CDR3 was defined according to IMGT convention as the region running from the second conserved V-encoded cysteine to the conserved J-encoded phenylalanine. The earlier analysis of more than 450 of the donors excluded sequences that lacked an unambiguous match to a single V gene segment. An earlier analysis of several hundred of the donors called V segments functional above 56.7% productive rearrangements and segregating when the between-donor standard deviation exceeded 5%. A statistical classification framework was built to diagnose cytomegalovirus status from the catalog of TCR beta chain sequences. V and J gene assignment, in a later analysis, came from comparing TCR nucleotide sequences with IMGT/GENE-DB human TR gene sequences. In a later analysis, CDR3 sequences and most-parsimonious VDJ recombination scenarios were assigned using the TCRdist pipeline. In a later analysis, each TCR beta chain was defined by its CDR3 amino acid sequence together with its V-gene family, and reads lacking a unique V-gene family were excluded. To address suspected cross-contamination and a sequencing artifact, a later analysis removed approximately 590 highly shared, low-generation-probability nucleotide sequences. In a later analysis, a clonal expansion index was calculated for each public chain from normalized within-repertoire ranks of inferred template counts. In a later analysis, generation probabilities were computed with a VDJ recombination model fitted to out-of-frame rearrangements, and the resulting probabilities were checked against IGoR. A later analysis scored TCR-TCR, TCR-HLA and TCR-CMV co-occurrence with hypergeometric tests, applying a repertoire-size bias correction to TCR pairs. To estimate false discovery rates, a later analysis permuted the HLA or CMV assignments 20 times. In a later analysis, co-occurring TCRs were grouped using DBSCAN, and TCRdist sequence similarity was added for clustering within HLA-allele-positive subsets. For co-occurrence clustering, repertoires with fewer than 30,000 or more than 120,000 public chains were excluded, along with five repertoires with anomalous nucleotide sharing. Sourced from immuneACCESS, this table was stored by TCRdb with only in-frame sequences that have V and J called. A share of the clones is absent; for the studies checked, an unresolved V gene accounts for under half, and the remainder has no known explanation. The V and J calls and clone size were taken over from that table, and D and trimming were inferred from the DNA. The table for this sample lists more than 150,000 clones; 80% of them were counted only once. 1% of the sample comes from the top ten.

Sequencing input: PBMCs. This sequence originates from a woman aged 50 to 65 in good health and CMV-seropositive. The rearranged chain carries TRBV10-1 and TRBJ2-3; the D gene identity is not certain. The CDR3 loop reads CASLPRVWRTDTQYF. The DNA sequence is TGCGCCAGCTTACCCCGGGTGTGGCGAACAGATACGCAGTATTTT.